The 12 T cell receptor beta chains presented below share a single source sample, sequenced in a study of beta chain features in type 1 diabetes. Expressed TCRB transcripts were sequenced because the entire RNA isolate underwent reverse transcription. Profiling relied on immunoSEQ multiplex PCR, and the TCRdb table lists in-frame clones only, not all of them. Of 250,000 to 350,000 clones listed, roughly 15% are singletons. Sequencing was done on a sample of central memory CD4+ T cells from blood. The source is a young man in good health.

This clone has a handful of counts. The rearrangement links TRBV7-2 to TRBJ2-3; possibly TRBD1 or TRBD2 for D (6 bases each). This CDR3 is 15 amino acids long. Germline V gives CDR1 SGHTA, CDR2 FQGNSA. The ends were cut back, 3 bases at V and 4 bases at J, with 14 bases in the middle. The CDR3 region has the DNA TGTGCCAGCAGCTTTTGGGGGGCGGATGCAGATACGCAGTATTTT. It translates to CASSFWGADADTQYF.

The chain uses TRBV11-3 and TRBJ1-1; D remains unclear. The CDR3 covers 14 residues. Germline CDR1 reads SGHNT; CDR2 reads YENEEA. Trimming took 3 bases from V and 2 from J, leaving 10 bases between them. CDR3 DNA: TGTGCCAGCAGCTTGAGAGTAGAAAACACTGAAGCTTTCTTT. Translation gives CASSLRVENTEAFF.

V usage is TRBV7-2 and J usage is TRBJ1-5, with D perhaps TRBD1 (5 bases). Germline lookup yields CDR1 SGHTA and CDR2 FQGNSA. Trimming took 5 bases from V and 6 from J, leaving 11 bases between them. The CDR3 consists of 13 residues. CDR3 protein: CASSRTGGQPQHF. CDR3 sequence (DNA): TGTGCCAGCAGCCGCACAGGTGGTCAGCCCCAGCATTTT.

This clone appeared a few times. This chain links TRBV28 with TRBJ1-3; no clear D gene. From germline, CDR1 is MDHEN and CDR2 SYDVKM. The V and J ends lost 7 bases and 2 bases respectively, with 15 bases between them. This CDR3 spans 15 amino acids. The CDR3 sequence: CASIGGFDAGNTIYF. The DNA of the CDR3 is TGTGCCAGCATTGGTGGGTTTGATGCTGGAAACACCATATATTTT.

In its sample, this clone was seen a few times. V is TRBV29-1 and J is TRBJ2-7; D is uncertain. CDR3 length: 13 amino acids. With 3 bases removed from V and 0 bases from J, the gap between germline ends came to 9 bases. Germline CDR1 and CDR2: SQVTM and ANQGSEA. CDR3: CSVEERSSYEQYF. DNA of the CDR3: TGCAGCGTTGAGGAACGGAGCTCCTACGAGCAGTACTTC.

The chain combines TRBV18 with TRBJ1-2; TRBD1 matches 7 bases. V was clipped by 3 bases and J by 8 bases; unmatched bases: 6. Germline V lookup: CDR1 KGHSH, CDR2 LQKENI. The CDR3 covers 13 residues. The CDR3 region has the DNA TGTGCCAGCTCACCGGAACAGGGGCAAGGCTACACCTTC. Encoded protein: CASSPEQGQGYTF.

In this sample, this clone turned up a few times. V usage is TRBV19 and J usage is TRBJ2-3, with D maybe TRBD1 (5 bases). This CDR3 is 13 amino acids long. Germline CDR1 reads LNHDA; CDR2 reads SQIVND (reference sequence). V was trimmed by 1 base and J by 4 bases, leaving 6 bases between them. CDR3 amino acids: CASSIVRADTQYF. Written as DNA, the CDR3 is TGTGCCAGTAGTATAGTCAGGGCAGATACGCAGTATTTT.

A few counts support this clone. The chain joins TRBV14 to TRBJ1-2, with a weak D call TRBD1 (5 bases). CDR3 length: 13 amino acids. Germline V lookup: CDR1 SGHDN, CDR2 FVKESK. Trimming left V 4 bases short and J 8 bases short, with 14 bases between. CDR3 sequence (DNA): TGTGCCAGCAGCCCGGGACCGAATTCCGGCTACACCTTC. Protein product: CASSPGPNSGYTF.

This chain's CDR3 is CACGNYNEQFF. The CDR3 nucleotides read TGTGCCTGCGGGAACTACAATGAGCAGTTCTTC. The chain recombines TRBV30 with TRBJ2-1; D perhaps matches TRBD2 (5 bases). Germline CDR1 and CDR2: GTSNPN and SVGIG (reference sequence). Deletions cut 6 bases from V and 3 bases from J, with 6 bases between. The CDR3 contains 11 residues.

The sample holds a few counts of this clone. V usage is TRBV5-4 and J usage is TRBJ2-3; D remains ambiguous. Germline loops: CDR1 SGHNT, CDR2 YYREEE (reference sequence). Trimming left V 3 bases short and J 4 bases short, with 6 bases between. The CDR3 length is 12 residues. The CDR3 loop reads CASSSTADTQYF. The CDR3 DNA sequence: TGTGCCAGCAGCTCGACCGCAGATACGCAGTATTTT.

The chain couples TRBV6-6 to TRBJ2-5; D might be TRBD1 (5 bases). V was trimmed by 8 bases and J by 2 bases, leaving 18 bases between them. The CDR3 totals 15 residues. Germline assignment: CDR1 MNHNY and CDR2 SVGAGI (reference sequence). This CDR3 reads CASWTSLRGQETQYF. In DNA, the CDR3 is TGTGCCAGCTGGACGTCCTTAAGGGGACAAGAGACCCAGTACTTC.

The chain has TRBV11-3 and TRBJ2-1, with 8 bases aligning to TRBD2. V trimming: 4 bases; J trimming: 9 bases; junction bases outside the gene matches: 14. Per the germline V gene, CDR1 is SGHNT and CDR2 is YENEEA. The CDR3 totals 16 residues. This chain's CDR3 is CASSSQAGVVLGEQFF. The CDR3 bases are TGTGCCAGCAGCTCGCAAGCGGGAGTGGTTCTTGGTGAGCAGTTCTTC.